The 2 T cell receptor beta chains below all came from one sample that was sequenced in a study of blood T cell repertoires in COVID-19. The method was immunoSEQ multiplex PCR; TCRdb's version includes in-frame clones alone and lacks a portion of them. The table records roughly 250,000 clones, approximately 88% of them present only once. The source material was PBMCs or T cells enriched from blood (not recorded which). The receptors originated from a middle-aged woman with acute COVID-19.

The chain links TRBV6-5 to TRBJ1-2; a possible D gene is TRBD1 (5 bases). V was trimmed by 0 bases and J by 1 base, leaving 9 bases between them. The germline V gene has CDR1 MNHEY and CDR2 SVGAGI. The CDR3 totals 15 residues. The CDR3 coding sequence is TGTGCCAGCAGTTACTCGAATCAGGGTAACTATGGCTACACCTTC. It translates to CASSYSNQGNYGYTF.

V gene TRBV19 combines with J gene TRBJ2-5; D is perhaps TRBD2 (7 bases). V was shortened by 3 bases and J by 4 bases, with 21 bases between the two germline ends. Germline values: CDR1 LNHDA, CDR2 SQIVND (reference sequence). The CDR3 runs 17 residues. DNA of the CDR3: TGTGCCAGTAGTATCCGCCGGTCTAGCGGAGGGGGAGAGACCCAGTACTTC. Its protein is CASSIRRSSGGGETQYF.